The next 27 T cell receptor beta chains were all read from a single sample in a study of PD-1 blockade in mismatch repair-deficient tumors. TCRdb's copy holds only in-frame clones and misses some; the assay was immunoSEQ multiplex PCR. The sample includes 30,000 to 45,000 clones, approximately 80% seen only once; the top ten take around 0.99%. This material consisted of PBMCs, taken less than 40 weeks after starting pembrolizumab. The source of these receptors is an adult with mismatch repair-deficient cancer.

The chain employs TRBV11-3 and TRBJ2-5, with D possibly matching TRBD1 (5 bases). The V end was cut by 2 bases, the J end by 7 bases, with 8 bases between. From germline, CDR1 is SGHNT and CDR2 YENEEA. The CDR3 runs 12 residues. The CDR3 nucleotides are TGTGCCAGCAGCTTACAGGGCGGGACCCAGTACTTC. The encoded protein is CASSLQGGTQYF.

This clone was detected a few times. The V and J genes are TRBV7-9 and TRBJ1-4; D is unclear. Trimming took off 4 bases at V and 8 bases at J, with 11 bases between the two ends. The CDR3 has 13 amino acids. The V gene's germline CDR1 is SEHNR and CDR2 FQNEAQ (reference sequence). CDR3 DNA sequence: TGTGCCAGCAGCTGGGAGGGCTGGGAAAAACTGTTTTTT. Translated, it gives CASSWEGWEKLFF.

This clone was recorded only once. This rearrangement joins TRBV4-1 to TRBJ2-1, with 10 bases matching TRBD1. Trimming removed 5 bases from V and 9 bases from J; junction bases left unmatched: 13. The length of the CDR3 is 16 residues. Germline-derived CDR1 and CDR2 are MGHRA and YSYEKL. In nucleotides, the CDR3 is TGCGCCAGCAGCACGGACCCGGGACAGGGGAGTTGTGAGCAGTTCTTC. It encodes CASSTDPGQGSCEQFF.

CDR3 DNA: TGTGCCAGCAGTTCCGTAGCGGGGTTCACAGATACGCAGTATTTT. Its protein is CASSSVAGFTDTQYF. V usage is TRBV28 and J usage is TRBJ2-3, with 8 bases that match TRBD2. The germline CDR1 and CDR2 sequences are MDHEN and SYDVKM. The CDR3 sequence is 15 residues long. J was trimmed by 2 bases and V by 4 bases; bases with no gene match: 5.

This chain joins TRBV19 and TRBJ1-1; a weak D match, TRBD1 (5 bases). This CDR3 comprises 15 residues. The V gene's germline CDR1 is LNHDA and CDR2 SQIVND (reference sequence). Between the trimmed V and J ends, which lost 3 bases and 6 bases, there was a span of 17 bases. Here the CDR3 DNA reads TGTGCCAGTAGTATGGGTAGGCTAGGGGCCCCTGAAGCTTTCTTT. Translating it yields CASSMGRLGAPEAFF.

The chain links TRBV28 to TRBJ2-7, with D possibly matching TRBD2 (5 bases). CDR3 length equals 12 residues. Per the germline V gene, CDR1 is MDHEN and CDR2 is SYDVKM. Between the trimmed V and J ends, which lost 6 bases and 9 bases, there was a span of 15 bases. For the CDR3, the DNA is TGTGCCAGCAGGGCGCATTTCGGAGGGCAGTACTTC. It encodes CASRAHFGGQYF. Variable domain in full (rest from reference TRBV28 and TRBJ2-7): DVKVTQSSRYLVKRTGEKVFLECVQDMDHENMFWYRQDPGLGLRLIYFSYDVKMKEKGDIPEGYSVSREKKERFSLILESASTNQTSMYLCASRAHFGGQYFGPGTRLTVT.

The rearrangement uses TRBV2 and TRBJ1-5, with 8 bases lining up with TRBD1. This CDR3 region has 15 residues. Germline trimming cut 3 bases from V and 6 bases from J; bases unmatched to any gene: 7. Germline assignment: CDR1 SNHLY and CDR2 FYNNEI. For the CDR3, the DNA is TGTGCCAGCAGTGATGACCAGGGGGCGGCTCAGCCCCAGCATTTT. Translated, it gives CASSDDQGAAQPQHF.

The rearrangement links TRBV19 to TRBJ2-1; TRBD1 agrees at 9 bases. The ends lost 7 bases at V and 9 bases at J; junction bases unmatched: 7. Germline assignment: CDR1 LNHDA and CDR2 SQIVND (reference sequence). The CDR3 runs 13 residues. The CDR3 spells CASMGDRVLEQFF. CDR3 nucleotides: TGTGCCAGTATGGGGGACAGGGTCCTTGAGCAGTTCTTC.

CDR3 region: CASSPDGAPRGNQPQHF. The CDR3 coding sequence is TGTGCCAGCTCACCAGATGGGGCTCCCCGGGGCAATCAGCCCCAGCATTTT. The chain combines TRBV18 with TRBJ1-5; D possibly corresponds to TRBD1 (5 bases). With 2 bases removed from V and 2 bases from J, the gap between germline ends came to 16 bases. Germline V gene lookup returns CDR1 KGHSH and CDR2 LQKENI. This CDR3 contains 17 residues.

The chain couples TRBV6-5 to TRBJ1-1; TRBD1 matches 7 bases. With 2 bases clipped from V and 4 bases from J, the junction kept 7 bases outside the gene matches. The CDR3 sequence is 15 residues long. Germline CDR1 MNHEY, CDR2 SVGAGI. In nucleotides, the CDR3 is TGTGCCAGCAGTTACCAGATTGCAGGGGGCACTGAAGCTTTCTTT. It translates to CASSYQIAGGTEAFF.

V usage is TRBV5-4 and J usage is TRBJ2-7; D unresolved. There are 13 residues in the CDR3. Deletions cut 1 base from V and 5 bases from J, with 10 bases between. The V gene's germline CDR1 is SGHNT and CDR2 YYREEE (reference sequence). The CDR3 DNA is TGTGCCAGCAGCTTGTCCCCCCTAGACGAGCAGTACTTC. Translated, it gives CASSLSPLDEQYF.

The chain is built from TRBV9 and TRBJ2-7; 11 nucleotides match TRBD2. V gave up 3 bases and J gave up 2 bases; unmatched junction bases: 4. The germline V gene encodes CDR1 SGDLS and CDR2 YYNGEE. The CDR3 runs 15 residues. In DNA, the CDR3 is TGTGCCAGCAGCGCCGGGACTAGCGGCACCTACGAGCAGTACTTC. Protein: CASSAGTSGTYEQYF.

The V call is TRBV11-2, the J call TRBJ2-5; TRBD2 matches at 11 bases. The germline V gene has CDR1 SGHAT and CDR2 FQNNGV. The CDR3 consists of 13 residues. The ends lost 7 bases at V and 5 bases at J; junction bases unmatched: 3. CDR3 nucleotide sequence: TGTGCCAGCAAACTAGCGGGAGACGAGACCCAGTACTTC. The encoded protein is CASKLAGDETQYF.

The chain couples TRBV9 to TRBJ2-5; 10 bases agree with TRBD1. The J call is doubtful: the DNA matches TRBJ2-7 better. This CDR3 is 15 amino acids long. Looked up from germline, CDR1 is SGDLS and CDR2 is YYNGEE. CDR3 in DNA: TGTGCCAGCAGCGTAGGTGGGACAGGGGCTTACGAGCAGTACTTC. It specifies CASSVGGTGAYEQYF.

The chain recombines TRBV5-1 with TRBJ2-1, with D hard to call. Per germline, CDR1 SGHRS and CDR2 YFSETQ. The CDR3 length is 14 residues. Deletions cut 2 bases from V and 5 bases from J, with 11 bases between. The CDR3 protein is CASSFSMGNNEQFF. CDR3 in DNA: TGCGCCAGCAGCTTTTCCATGGGCAACAATGAGCAGTTCTTC.

V and J are TRBV28 and TRBJ2-4, with 7 bases aligning to TRBD1. V dropped 6 bases and J dropped 1; count of bases not matched to a gene: 6. CDR1 MDHEN and CDR2 SYDVKM come from the germline V gene. The CDR3 has 15 residues. The CDR3 region has the DNA TGTGCCAGCAGAACAGGGGCGGGTGCCAAAAACATTCAGTACTTC. Translated, it gives CASRTGAGAKNIQYF.

The chain links TRBV7-5 to TRBJ2-1; TRBD2, the table's D call, was not compared with the DNA. TRBV7-5 is reported as a pseudogene. CDR3 length equals 14 residues. Here the CDR3 DNA reads TGTGTCAGAAGCTTAAGGAGGGGGAGGGGTGAGCAGTTCTTC. This codes for CVRSLRRGRGEQFF.

This chain uses TRBV7-2 with TRBJ2-2; 9 bases are shared with TRBD1. Unmatched junction bases numbered 8, after V lost 5 bases and J lost 4 bases. The CDR3 length is 16 residues. CDR1 SGHTA and CDR2 FQGNSA come from the germline V gene. The CDR3 loop is CASSTWTGAGTGELFF. The CDR3 region has the DNA TGTGCCAGCAGCACCTGGACAGGGGCGGGCACCGGGGAGCTGTTTTTT.

The genes are TRBV28 and TRBJ1-2; 7 nucleotides agree with TRBD1. Per germline, CDR1 MDHEN and CDR2 SYDVKM. This CDR3 region has 15 residues. V lost 6 bases to trimming and J lost 5 bases; unmatched junction nucleotides: 12. The CDR3: CASSNSPGQKYGYTF. In DNA, the CDR3 is TGTGCCAGCAGCAATTCCCCGGGACAGAAATATGGCTACACCTTC.

This clone has a single count. This rearrangement joins TRBV4-2 to TRBJ2-3; 7 nucleotides line up with TRBD2. Germline V gives CDR1 LGHNA, CDR2 YNFKEQ. The J segment lost 3 bases and the V segment lost 3 bases, leaving 9 bases of the junction unmatched. CDR3 size: 16 residues. CDR3 DNA sequence: TGTGCCAGCAGCCAGGATTGGACTAGTTCAACAGATACGCAGTATTTT. This translates into CASSQDWTSSTDTQYF.

The chain is built from TRBV30 and TRBJ1-2; D is undetermined. The CDR3 spans 13 residues. Germline CDR1 is GTSNPN and CDR2 is SVGIG (reference sequence). V gave up 2 bases and J gave up 1 base, with 8 bases separating them. The DNA of the CDR3 is TGTGCCTGGAGTCTCGGGATTAACTATGGCTACACCTTC. Amino acid sequence: CAWSLGINYGYTF.

This clone appeared once. The chain links TRBV27 to TRBJ2-5, with a tentative D call TRBD2 (6 bases). Looked up from germline, CDR1 is MNHEY and CDR2 is SMNVEV (reference sequence). V lost 2 bases and J lost 1, with 11 bases in between. The CDR3 consists of 15 residues. The CDR3 DNA is TGTGCCAGCAGTTTACTAGCGAACCTCCAAGAGACCCAGTACTTC. This translates into CASSLLANLQETQYF.

This clone was seen only once. This chain joins TRBV7-3 and TRBJ2-1, with TRBD2 matching 8 bases. The junction had 0 bases not matched to a gene; V was cut back by 0 bases and J by 2 bases. The CDR3 has 15 amino acids. Germline V CDR1 and CDR2: SGHTA, FQGTGA. CDR3 DNA sequence: TGTGCCAGCAGCTTAACTAGCGGGACCTACAATGAGCAGTTCTTC. This gives the protein CASSLTSGTYNEQFF.

This chain uses TRBV11-1 with TRBJ2-1; D possibly corresponds to TRBD2 (6 bases). V was clipped by 5 bases and J by 4 bases, with 21 bases between them. This CDR3 spans 17 amino acids. Germline lookup yields CDR1 SGHAT and CDR2 FQDESV (reference sequence). CDR3 loop: CASSLGLWGGVYNEQFF. The CDR3 bases are TGTGCCAGCAGCCTAGGGTTATGGGGCGGGGTATACAATGAGCAGTTCTTC.

The chain uses TRBV19 and TRBJ2-7; 7 bases agree with TRBD1. CDR1 and CDR2 from the germline V gene are LNHDA and SQIVND (reference sequence). CDR3 length equals 15 residues. The ends lost 5 bases at V and 3 bases at J; junction bases unmatched: 10. CDR3 residues: CASSLRTGSYYEQYF. In nucleotides, the CDR3 is TGTGCCAGTAGTCTCAGGACAGGATCTTACTACGAGCAGTACTTC. The complete variable domain, with remaining parts taken from reference TRBV19 and TRBJ2-7, reads DGGITQSPKYLFRKEGQNVTLSCEQNLNHDAMYWYRQDPGQGLRLIYYSQIVNDFQKGDIAEGYSVSREKKESFPLTVTSAQKNPTAFYLCASSLRTGSYYEQYFGPGTRLTVT.

This sequence joins TRBV7-8 and TRBJ1-1; D is possibly TRBD1 (5 bases). With 2 bases removed from V and 3 bases from J, the gap between germline ends came to 7 bases. The germline V gene has CDR1 SGHVS and CDR2 FQNEAQ. The CDR3 sequence is 13 residues long. The CDR3 nucleotides read TGTGCCAGCAGCTTACAGGGTTACACTGAAGCTTTCTTT. This sequence encodes CASSLQGYTEAFF. Filled out from reference TRBV7-8 and TRBJ1-1, the complete variable domain reads GAGVSQSPRYKVAKRGQDVALRCDPISGHVSLFWYQQALGQGPEFLTYFQNEAQLDKSGLPSDRFFAERPEGSVSTLKIQRTQQEDSAVYLCASSLQGYTEAFFGQGTRLTVV.

The J gene is TRBJ2-7, the V gene TRBV10-1, with 10 positions matching TRBD1. Germline V CDR1 and CDR2: WNHNN, SYGVQD (reference sequence). With V trimmed by 9 bases and J by 3 bases, 5 bases remained unmatched. The CDR3 is 13 amino acids. The CDR3: CARDRGQDYEQYF. The CDR3 DNA sequence: TGCGCCAGAGACAGGGGGCAGGACTACGAGCAGTACTTC.